This is a list of T cell receptor beta chains from one sample in a study of siplizumab effects on memory and regulatory T cells. The repertoire was sequenced with immunoSEQ multiplex PCR; TCRdb's copy has only in-frame clones and lacks some. The sample has 50,000 to 60,000 clones; about 90% are singletons. The sequenced sample consisted of naive CD8+ T cells sorted from blood. The receptor set was obtained from a human donor in good health. Each CDR3 is given with its conserved first and last residue. Each record gives: clone size, V gene, D gene, J gene, CDR3 DNA, CDR3 protein. D genes are given only for firm matches. Size is stated for part of the rows, as once, few or many counts, or as a class when the clone is expanded.

>NA|TRBV27|NA|TRBJ1-1
TGTGCCAGCAGTTACGGGTGGGGTGAAGCTTTCTTT
CASSYGWGEAFF
>NA|TRBV19|NA|TRBJ2-7
TGTGCCAGTAGTACAGGGACGGGCAGCTTCTACGAGCAGTACTTC
CASSTGTGSFYEQYF
>NA|TRBV19|NA|TRBJ2-4
TGTGCCAGTAGTCCTACGACAGGTGGCGTCGGAAACATTCAGTACTTC
CASSPTTGGVGNIQYF
>few|TRBV19|NA|TRBJ1-1
TGTGCCAGTAGTATTGGGCCGGACACTGAAGCTTTCTTT
CASSIGPDTEAFF
>NA|TRBV27|TRBD1|TRBJ2-7
TGTGCCAGCAGTCCGGGACAGCCGCCCGGGGAGGAGCAGTACTTC
CASSPGQPPGEEQYF
>NA|TRBV9|TRBD2|TRBJ2-5
TGTGCCAGCAGCTCTCCACTAGCGGGAATGGAAGAGACCCAGTACTTC
CASSSPLAGMEETQYF
>NA|TRBV29-1|NA|TRBJ2-1
TGCAGCGTTGACGCCCCCGCAGGGGGGAATGAGCAGTTCTTC
CSVDAPAGGNEQFF
>NA|TRBV6-1|NA|TRBJ1-1
TGTGCCAGCAGTGAACGGCAGGGCATGAACACTGAAGCTTTCTTT
CASSERQGMNTEAFF
>NA|TRBV7-7|TRBD2|TRBJ2-1
TGTGCTAGCGGACTAGCGGGAGGGGCAGGGCATGAGCAGTTCTTC
CASGLAGGAGHEQFF
>NA|TRBV2|NA|TRBJ1-4
TGTGCCAGCAAGGGACACCTTGCAACTAATGAAAAACTGTTTTTT
CASKGHLATNEKLFF
>NA|TRBV9|NA|TRBJ2-7
TGTGCCAGCAGCGTATCGGACCCATCCTACGAGCAGTACTTC
CASSVSDPSYEQYF
>NA|TRBV4-1|TRBD1|TRBJ1-1
TGCGCCAGCAGCCAGACTTCGACAGGGGCCACTGAAGCTTTCTTT
CASSQTSTGATEAFF
>NA|TRBV5-1|TRBD1|TRBJ1-1
TGCGCCAGCAGTTTGGGACAGGGTGGGACTGAAGCTTTCTTT
CASSLGQGGTEAFF
>NA|TRBV9|NA|TRBJ1-2
TGTGCCAGCAGCGGACACAGGGCCAACTATGGCTACACCTTC
CASSGHRANYGYTF
>NA|TRBV4-2|TRBD2|TRBJ2-1
TGTGCCAGCAGCCAAGATTGGGCTAGCGGGACCCCAGATGAGCAGTTCTTC
CASSQDWASGTPDEQFF
>NA|TRBV7-2|NA|TRBJ2-2
TGTGCCAGCAGCTTAATTCCCGGGGAGCTGTTTTTT
CASSLIPGELFF
>NA|TRBV9|TRBD2|TRBJ2-1
TGTGCCAGCAGCCCCCTTTGGGGACTAGCGGATTACAATGAGCAGTTCTTC
CASSPLWGLADYNEQFF
>NA|TRBV4-1|NA|TRBJ2-2
TGCGCCAGCAGCCAAGATTGGGTGGTCGGGGAGCTGTTTTTT
CASSQDWVVGELFF
>NA|TRBV27|NA|TRBJ2-7
TGTGCCAGCAGTTTATCAACCGGGACACTAACCTACGAGCAGTACTTC
CASSLSTGTLTYEQYF
>NA|TRBV5-6|NA|TRBJ1-2
TGTGCCAGCAGCTTGTCAGGGGACGGAAACTATGGCTACACCTTC
CASSLSGDGNYGYTF
>NA|TRBV19|NA|TRBJ1-1
TGTGCCAGTAGTACCCGACAGGATACGAACACTGAAGCTTTCTTT
CASSTRQDTNTEAFF
>NA|TRBV5-6|NA|TRBJ1-3
TGTGCCAGCAGCTTGACAGGCCTCTCCTCTGGAAACACCATATATTTT
CASSLTGLSSGNTIYF
>NA|TRBV4-1|NA|TRBJ2-3
TGCGCCAGCAGCCAAGCGCCATTAGGCGGGATTTCCGCAGATACGCAGTATTTT
CASSQAPLGGISADTQYF
>NA|TRBV6-5|NA|TRBJ2-7
TGTGCCAGCAGTGACGGCTACGAGCAGTACTTC
CASSDGYEQYF
>once|TRBV6-6|NA|TRBJ2-1
TGTGCCAGCAGTTACTCGACTATTGAGCAGTTCTTC
CASSYSTIEQFF
>NA|TRBV4-1|NA|TRBJ1-1
TGCGCCAGCAGCCAAGGGCAGGGCTTTATTGAAGCTTTCTTT
CASSQGQGFIEAFF
>few|TRBV7-9|TRBD1|TRBJ1-1
TGTGCCAGCAGCCACAGGGGTGACACTGAAGCTTTCTTT
CASSHRGDTEAFF
>NA|TRBV7-2|NA|TRBJ2-7
TGTGCCAGCAGCCCATACGGGGGATACGAGCAGTACTTC
CASSPYGGYEQYF
>NA|TRBV29-1|NA|TRBJ1-2
TGCAGCGCCGCGGAGGACTATGGCTACACCTTC
CSAAEDYGYTF
>NA|TRBV27|NA|TRBJ1-1
TGTGCCAGCGGCATACCGAACACTGAAGCTTTCTTT
CASGIPNTEAFF
>NA|TRBV4-1|NA|TRBJ2-1
TGCGCCAGCAGCCAAGATTTTGCGGGGGCCCAATACAATGAGCAGTTCTTC
CASSQDFAGAQYNEQFF
>NA|TRBV19|NA|TRBJ2-5
TGTGCCAGTAGTATAGGGGCTCTGCAGTACTTC
CASSIGALQYF
>NA|TRBV11-2|TRBD2|TRBJ2-7
TGTGCCAGCAGCCGTGGGGCTAGCGGGAAATACGAGCAGTACTTC
CASSRGASGKYEQYF
>NA|TRBV7-9|NA|TRBJ2-1
TGTGCCAGCAGCTTTTCGACGCATGAGCAGTTCTTC
CASSFSTHEQFF
>once|TRBV19|NA|TRBJ1-1
TGTGCCAGTAGTATGTGGGGAAGAGAAGCTTTCTTT
CASSMWGREAFF
>NA|TRBV4-1|TRBD2|TRBJ2-3
TGCGCCAGCATGACAGCGGGAGATGCAGATACGCAGTATTTT
CASMTAGDADTQYF
>NA|TRBV6-5|NA|TRBJ2-7
TGTGCCAGCAGGGAGACAGGAAACTACGAGCAGTACTTC
CASRETGNYEQYF
>NA|TRBV27|TRBD2|TRBJ2-1
TGTGCCAGCACTCCGGGGGGGCCCTCCTACAATGAGCAGTTCTTC
CASTPGGPSYNEQFF
>NA|TRBV7-9|TRBD2|TRBJ2-7
TGTGCCAGCAGCACGGACTTTAGCGGGGGTAAGCGGCACGAGCAGTACTTC
CASSTDFSGGKRHEQYF
>NA|TRBV27|NA|TRBJ1-6
TGTGCCAGCAGTCCACTAAGTGTGATGGAGCCCCTCCACTTT
CASSPLSVMEPLHF
>few|TRBV6-5|TRBD1|TRBJ2-7
TGTGCCAGCAGTCCGTGGACAGGGGGCTACGAGCAGTACTTC
CASSPWTGGYEQYF
>NA|TRBV5-5|TRBD1|TRBJ2-7
TGTGCCAGCAGCTTGAGTGGAGCCGGGACAGGTGCAAGCTACGAGCAGTACTTC
CASSLSGAGTGASYEQYF
>NA|TRBV7-9|NA|TRBJ2-7
TGTGCCAGCAGCTCGGACAGAGCCGAGCAGTACTTC
CASSSDRAEQYF
>few|TRBV6-1|NA|TRBJ2-7
TGTGCCAGCAGTGAAGCGGGAGAAGAGCAGTACTTC
CASSEAGEEQYF
>NA|TRBV29-1|TRBD2|TRBJ2-7
TGCAGCGTTTACTTGCGGGAGGGCCTTTACGAGCAGTACTTC
CSVYLREGLYEQYF
>NA|TRBV29-1|NA|TRBJ2-1
TGCAGCAGCAACGGAGGGGGCCTCTACAATGAGCAGTTCTTC
CSSNGGGLYNEQFF
>NA|TRBV6-1|NA|TRBJ1-1
TGTGCCAGCAACCGGCCTGATCCAGGAGCTTTCTTT
CASNRPDPGAFF
>NA|TRBV9|TRBD1|TRBJ1-2
TGTGCCAGCAGCGGACTGACAGGGACCTATGGCTACACCTTC
CASSGLTGTYGYTF
>NA|TRBV21-1|NA|TRBJ2-2
TGTGCCAGCAGCAAAGCAGGGAGCACCGGGGAGCTGTTTTTT
CASSKAGSTGELFF
>once|TRBV11-2|NA|TRBJ2-7
TGTGCCAGCAGCTTAGAGGCAGACTACGAGCAGTACTTC
CASSLEADYEQYF
>NA|TRBV27|NA|TRBJ2-7
TGTGCCAGCAGTTCTTACCTGAAACCGGGACCCCCCTCGGTGTACGAGCAGTACTTC
CASSSYLKPGPPSVYEQYF